The source of this T cell receptor beta chain is a study of blood T cell repertoires in COVID-19. The wider study: Acute and convalescent COVID-19 specimens originated in the United States, Italy and Spain. PBMCs, B-cell-depleted T cells, or T cells were the source of the cDNA or gDNA that made up the material.

In the original processing: Quantification of nucleated cells was approximated via reference gene primer amplification. The method was immunoSEQ multiplex PCR; TCRdb's version includes in-frame clones alone and lacks a portion of them. The V and J calls and clone size come from that table; D and trimming were worked out from the DNA. The table lists tens of thousands of clones, 60% to 75% of them singletons. Trimming took 2 bases from V and 6 from J, leaving 16 bases between them. Per germline, CDR1 SNHLY and CDR2 FYNNEI. The CDR3 length is 15 residues. The chain employs TRBV2 and TRBJ1-2; D is uncertain. The sample was peripheral blood. This receptor was identified in a woman between 65 and 79 years old with acute or convalescent COVID-19. Here the CDR3 DNA reads TGTGCCAGCAGTGAAATCGCCGGGTCTACTCATGGCTACACCTTC. This codes for CASSEIAGSTHGYTF.